The 10 T cell receptor beta chains presented below share a single source sample, sequenced in a study of blood T cell repertoires in COVID-19. This table comes from immunoSEQ multiplex PCR, and its TCRdb copy is limited to in-frame clones, with some not included. This sample has 200,000 to 250,000 clones, with roughly 91% found just once. Sequencing was done on a sample of PBMCs or T cells enriched from blood (not recorded which). The receptors shown here come from a young woman who had recovered from COVID-19.

The genes are TRBV7-2 and TRBJ2-1; D may be TRBD2 (6 bases). Germline CDR1 and CDR2: SGHTA and FQGNSA. V lost 5 bases to trimming and J lost 0 bases, with 17 bases between them. This CDR3 comprises 17 residues. This CDR3 is CASSPQTGTFSYNEQFF. The CDR3 DNA reads TGTGCCAGCAGCCCACAAACCGGGACTTTCTCCTACAATGAGCAGTTCTTC.

This chain connects TRBV20-1 to TRBJ2-7, with TRBD2 matching 12 bases. Germline lookup yields CDR1 DFQATT and CDR2 SNEGSKA (reference sequence). V was clipped by 3 bases and J by 7 bases; unmatched bases: 13. This CDR3 is 16 amino acids long. The CDR3 spells CSASVLAGGSGMEQYF. As DNA, the CDR3 is TGCAGTGCTAGTGTTCTAGCGGGAGGGTCGGGTATGGAGCAGTACTTC.

The CDR3 region is CASSDTGTGTEAFF. The CDR3 DNA is TGTGCCAGCAGCGACACAGGGACGGGCACTGAAGCTTTCTTT. This chain joins TRBV3-1 (or the pseudogene TRBV3-2) and TRBJ1-1; weak D call: TRBD1 (6 bases). CDR3 length equals 14 residues. With 5 bases removed from V and 4 bases from J, the gap between germline ends came to 14 bases. Germline-derived CDR1 and CDR2 are LGHDT and YNNKEL (reference sequence).

This clone was seen only a few times. The chain combines TRBV4-3 with TRBJ2-1; 9 bases align to TRBD2. This CDR3 is 18 amino acids long. The germline CDR1 and CDR2 sequences are LGHNA and YSLEER. The V and J ends lost 1 base and 3 bases, in that order; junction bases with no gene match: 10. For the CDR3, the DNA is TGCGCCAGCAGCCAAGGGGAGCGGGAGGCCCACCACTACAATGAGCAGTTCTTC. This codes for CASSQGEREAHHYNEQFF.

The chain links TRBV2 to TRBJ2-5, with TRBD1 as a possible D gene (5 bases). The CDR3 spans 12 residues. The V end was cut by 7 bases, the J end by 5 bases, with 11 bases between. Per germline, CDR1 SNHLY and CDR2 FYNNEI. The CDR3 reads CASKGLEETQYF. CDR3 DNA sequence: TGTGCCAGCAAGGGGCTCGAGGAGACCCAGTACTTC.

The CDR3 region is CASSEFTGGTNEQFF. CDR3 bases: TGCGCCAGCAGTGAGTTTACAGGGGGGACCAATGAGCAGTTCTTC. The chain has TRBV10-2 and TRBJ2-1, with 8 bases fitting TRBD1. From germline, CDR1 is WSHSY and CDR2 SAAADI. V lost 1 base and J lost 6; bases outside the gene matches: 5. CDR3 length: 15 residues.

CDR3 protein: CASSLGAGGGLGNTEAFF. The CDR3 bases are TGTGCCAGCAGCTTGGGTGCAGGGGGAGGTTTGGGGAACACTGAAGCTTTCTTT. The chain uses TRBV7-9 and TRBJ1-1; 7 positions match TRBD1. With 3 bases clipped from V and 1 base from J, the junction kept 14 bases outside the gene matches. This CDR3 spans 18 amino acids. The V gene's germline CDR1 is SEHNR and CDR2 FQNEAQ (reference sequence).

CDR3 sequence reads: CASVVAGTDTQYF. The CDR3 DNA sequence: TGTGCCAGCGTTGTCGCGGGAACGGATACGCAGTATTTT. This chain links TRBV27 with TRBJ2-3, with D perhaps matching TRBD2 (6 bases). From germline, CDR1 is MNHEY and CDR2 SMNVEV (reference sequence). CDR3 length: 13 residues. Trimming took off 8 bases at V and 6 bases at J, with 15 bases between the two ends.

This chain links TRBV5-1 with TRBJ1-1; possibly TRBD1 for D (6 bases). The germline V and J ends were trimmed by 4 bases and 4 bases, with 17 bases remaining between them. This CDR3 region has 15 residues. Germline V gene lookup returns CDR1 SGHRS and CDR2 YFSETQ. The CDR3, as DNA: TGCGCCAGCAGCCGCTTACAGGGAACGAGCACTGAAGCTTTCTTT. Its protein is CASSRLQGTSTEAFF.

The V and J genes are TRBV6-2 or TRBV6-3 and TRBJ1-3; D remains unclear. Germline V gives CDR1 MNHEY, CDR2 SVGEGT. Trimming shortened V by 6 bases and J by 4 bases, and 19 bases separated the two germline ends. The CDR3 extends over 16 amino acids. The CDR3 region has the DNA TGTGCCAGCAGCCGCCGTGGCCCGCAGTCGGGAAACACCATATATTTT. The encoded protein is CASSRRGPQSGNTIYF.